This T cell receptor (beta chain) was recovered during a study of early T cells in non-severe SARS-CoV-2 infection. General observations from the study: A preference for anti-spike CD8 responses marked VDJdb matching, which missed private and CD4 specificities.

The sample holds a few counts of this clonotype. Its antigen remains unknown. Germline V gives CDR1 MNHEY, CDR2 SVGAGI. The length of the CDR3 is 16 residues. V was pared by 8 bases and J by 5 bases, with 16 bases of the junction left unmatched. MiXCR, applied by TCRdb to the 5' RACE reads, yields one record per CDR3 protein. Of 85,000 to 100,000 distinct CDR3 sequences listed, approximately 10% were seen once; the top ten hold roughly 5%. The rearrangement uses TRBV6-5 and TRBJ1-1; 8 bases match TRBD1. The sequencing here drew on whole blood, taken at baseline. The TCR was taken from an adult who was a healthcare worker with PCR-confirmed SARS-CoV-2 infection or an uninfected control (not recorded which). This chain's CDR3 is CASGTTGAERKTEAFF. The CDR3 region has the DNA TGTGCCAGCGGAACGACAGGGGCCGAAAGAAAGACTGAAGCTTTCTTT.